At least ten counts were recorded for the clone carrying this TCR beta chain. Amplification targeted the TCR beta CDR3 regions, with RNA transcripts as the source material. Amplification began with first-round RT-PCR using HTBI primers, then second-round multiplex PCR was performed. A single record per CDR3 protein comes from TCRdb applying MiXCR to the multiplex PCR reads. The sample has a few hundred thousand distinct CDR3 sequences, more than 20% seen once. The CDR3 sequence is 19 residues long. Per the germline V gene, CDR1 is DFQATT and CDR2 is SNEGSKA (reference sequence). The junction had 18 bases not matched to a gene; V was cut back by 1 base and J by 6 bases. This record belongs to a study of Graves' ophthalmopathy and Graves' hyperthyroidism.

The specimen sequenced was peripheral blood. This TCR was sampled from a woman younger than 35 with stable Graves' hyperthyroidism. The J gene is TRBJ1-5, the V gene TRBV20-1, with 10 bases aligning to TRBD1. The CDR3 loop reads CSARAWDRGRIMAGQPQHF. CDR3 nucleotides: TGCAGTGCTAGAGCTTGGGACAGGGGAAGAATAATGGCGGGTCAGCCCCAGCATTTT.